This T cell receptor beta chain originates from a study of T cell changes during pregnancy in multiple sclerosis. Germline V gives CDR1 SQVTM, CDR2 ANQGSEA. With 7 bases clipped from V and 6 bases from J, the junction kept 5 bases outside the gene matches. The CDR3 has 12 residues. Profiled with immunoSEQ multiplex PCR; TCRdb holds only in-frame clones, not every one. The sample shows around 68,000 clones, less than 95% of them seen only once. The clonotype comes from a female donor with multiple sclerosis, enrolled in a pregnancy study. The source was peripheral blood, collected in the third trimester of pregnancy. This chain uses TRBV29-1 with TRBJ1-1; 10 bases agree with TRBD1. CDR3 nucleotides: TGCAGCGGGACGACAGGGGGCCCTGAAGCTTTCTTT. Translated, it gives CSGTTGGPEAFF.